The 29 T cell receptor beta chains reported below all come from one sample, sequenced in a study of vaccination effects on CD4 cells after COVID-19. For these receptors, no antigen is known. The ViraFEST assay expanded antigen-specific CD4+ T cells with viral peptide pools before sequencing. The culture ran for approximately 10 days, and then CD4+ T cells were isolated. All study participants received two doses of BNT162b2 or mRNA-1273 vaccine. The method was immunoSEQ multiplex PCR; TCRdb's version includes in-frame clones alone and lacks a portion of them. Among tens of thousands of clones listed, under 80% were seen once. The specimen was CD4+ T cells from PBMCs cultured with HCoV-OC43 spike peptides, collected after COVID-19 vaccination. Subset here: HCoV-OC43 spike overlapping peptide pool stimulation. These receptor sequences come from a human donor who received a COVID-19 vaccine.

The chain carries TRBV7-2 and TRBJ2-3, with 9 bases matching TRBD1. The ends lost 5 bases at V and 4 bases at J; junction bases unmatched: 4. Germline values: CDR1 SGHTA, CDR2 FQGNSA. The CDR3 runs 14 residues. The CDR3 coding sequence is TGTGCCAGCAGCCTCCGGACAGGGGCAGATACGCAGTATTTT. It specifies CASSLRTGADTQYF. Using reference TRBV7-2 and TRBJ2-3 for the parts outside the CDR3, the full variable domain is GAGVSQSPSNKVTEKGKDVELRCDPISGHTALYWYRQSLGQGLEFLIYFQGNSAPDKSGLPSDRFSAERTGGSVSTLTIQRTQQEDSAVYLCASSLRTGADTQYFGPGTRLTVL.

The chain couples TRBV10-1 to TRBJ1-1; 10 bases line up with TRBD1. Unmatched junction bases numbered 4, after V lost 0 bases and J lost 0 bases. This CDR3 contains 17 residues. The V gene's germline CDR1 is WNHNN and CDR2 SYGVQD (reference sequence). As DNA, the CDR3 is TGCGCCAGCAGTGAGTCGGGGACAGGGGCCATGAACACTGAAGCTTTCTTT. This codes for CASSESGTGAMNTEAFF.

The CDR3 DNA sequence: TGTGCCAGCAGGATACAGACTAGCTCAGATACGCAGTATTTT. It encodes CASRIQTSSDTQYF. The chain carries TRBV2 and TRBJ2-3, with 7 bases identical to TRBD2. V was pared by 6 bases and J by 4 bases, with 7 bases of the junction left unmatched. Germline-derived CDR1 and CDR2 are SNHLY and FYNNEI. The CDR3 runs 14 residues.

V gene TRBV7-7 combines with J gene TRBJ1-6, with D possibly matching TRBD1 (6 bases). Germline lookup yields CDR1 SSHAT and CDR2 FNYEAQ (reference sequence). With 5 bases removed from V and 7 bases from J, the gap between germline ends came to 15 bases. The CDR3 contains 15 residues. The CDR3 reads CASSGWQGTNSPLHF. For the CDR3, the DNA is TGTGCCAGCAGCGGATGGCAGGGGACCAATTCACCCCTCCACTTT.

This sequence joins TRBV7-2 and TRBJ2-3; D not certain. This CDR3 has 14 amino acids. The germline V and J ends were trimmed by 3 bases and 2 bases, with 9 bases remaining between them. Germline values: CDR1 SGHTA, CDR2 FQGNSA. This CDR3 reads CASSFSVFTDTQYF. CDR3 sequence (DNA): TGTGCCAGCAGCTTCTCCGTGTTCACAGATACGCAGTATTTT.

The chain couples TRBV12-3 or TRBV12-4 to TRBJ2-1; 10 bases match TRBD2. This CDR3 has 13 residues. The V segment lost 6 bases and the J segment 8 bases; nucleotides outside the gene matches: 4. CDR3 sequence: CASSSTSGHEQFF. The CDR3 DNA reads as TGTGCCAGCAGCTCGACTAGCGGGCATGAGCAGTTCTTC.

The V call is TRBV10-2, the J call TRBJ2-3; weak D call: TRBD1 (6 bases). Trimming left V 2 bases short and J 3 bases short, with 12 bases between. This CDR3 region has 15 residues. In germline, CDR1 is WSHSY, CDR2 SAAADI. CDR3 loop: CASSEAGVGTDTQYF. CDR3 coding DNA: TGCGCCAGCAGTGAGGCAGGGGTGGGGACAGATACGCAGTATTTT.

The CDR3: CASSRWTAPSNQPQHF. The CDR3 nucleotides read TGCGCCAGCAGCCGTTGGACAGCACCCAGCAATCAGCCCCAGCATTTT. V gene TRBV4-1 combines with J gene TRBJ1-5; D is perhaps TRBD1 (6 bases). The V gene lost 4 bases and the J gene lost 1 base, with 14 bases spanning the gap. Looked up from germline, CDR1 is MGHRA and CDR2 is YSYEKL. This CDR3 has 16 amino acids.

This clone was seen once. The chain employs TRBV25-1 and TRBJ2-2; D call uncertain. CDR1 is MGHDK and CDR2 is SYGVNS in the germline V gene. Trimming pared 2 bases from V and 6 bases from J, leaving 13 bases between. The length of the CDR3 is 15 residues. The chain's CDR3 is CASSESPVSSGELFF. CDR3 nucleotides: TGTGCCAGCAGTGAAAGCCCAGTCTCATCCGGGGAGCTGTTTTTT.

The chain has TRBV2 and TRBJ2-3; tentatively, D is TRBD2 (5 bases). Germline CDR1 is SNHLY and CDR2 is FYNNEI. The CDR3 is 11 amino acids. Trimming shortened V by 7 bases and J by 5 bases, and 7 bases separated the two germline ends. CDR3 amino acids: CASIRGDTQYF. As DNA, the CDR3 is TGTGCCAGCATACGGGGAGATACGCAGTATTTT.

This chain connects TRBV7-9 to TRBJ1-2, with D perhaps matching TRBD1 (5 bases). V was trimmed by 2 bases and J by 4 bases, leaving 8 bases between them. The CDR3 length is 13 residues. Per germline, CDR1 SEHNR and CDR2 FQNEAQ (reference sequence). Here the CDR3 DNA reads TGTGCCAGCAGCTTATTAGGGACCTATGGCTACACCTTC. Translation: CASSLLGTYGYTF.

This clone occurred once. This chain connects TRBV3-1 (or the pseudogene TRBV3-2) to TRBJ2-2; D not resolved. The CDR3 runs 15 residues. V lost 4 bases, J lost 4 bases, and 13 bases lay in between. The germline V gene has CDR1 LGHDT and CDR2 YNNKEL (reference sequence). CDR3 region: CASSPTSLGTGELFF. CDR3 nucleotides: TGTGCCAGCAGCCCGACATCCCTTGGCACCGGGGAGCTGTTTTTT.

The chain has TRBV5-4 and TRBJ1-1, with D hard to call. With 4 bases removed from V and 0 bases from J, the gap between germline ends came to 10 bases. The CDR3 covers 14 residues. Germline-derived CDR1 and CDR2 are SGHNT and YYREEE (reference sequence). CDR3 loop: CASSHTDMNTEAFF. The CDR3 region has the DNA TGTGCCAGCAGCCATACCGACATGAACACTGAAGCTTTCTTT. Together with reference TRBV5-4 and TRBJ1-1, the CDR3 gives the full variable domain: ETGVTQSPTHLIKTRGQQVTLRCSSQSGHNTVSWYQQALGQGPQFIFQYYREEENGRGNFPPRFSGLQFPNYSSELNVNALELDDSALYLCASSHTDMNTEAFFGQGTRLTVV.

V and J are TRBV5-1 and TRBJ2-3; 14 bases match TRBD2. Germline V gives CDR1 SGHRS, CDR2 YFSETQ. Unmatched junction bases numbered 11, after V lost 3 bases and J lost 5 bases. This CDR3 comprises 18 residues. CDR3 bases: TGCGCCAGCAGCTCGAACACAGGACTAGCGGGGGGCCTAGATACGCAGTATTTT. Translation gives CASSSNTGLAGGLDTQYF.

The chain is built from TRBV10-2 and TRBJ2-7; D possibly corresponds to TRBD1 (6 bases). V dropped 8 bases and J dropped 2 bases, with 13 bases sitting between them. This CDR3 is built from 13 residues. Germline CDR1 reads WSHSY; CDR2 reads SAAADI. CDR3 DNA: TGCGCCAGCTCCCGACAGGCGACCTACGAGCAGTACGTC. The encoded protein is CASSRQATYEQYV.

The chain joins TRBV5-5 to TRBJ2-7; 12 positions agree with TRBD1. CDR1 and CDR2 (germline): SGHKS, YYEKEE (reference sequence). V was pared by 5 bases and J by 5 bases, with 5 bases of the junction left unmatched. The CDR3 is made up of 14 amino acids. Here the CDR3 reads CASRPGTGGNEQYV. CDR3 coding DNA: TGTGCCAGCAGGCCCGGGACAGGGGGCAACGAGCAGTACGTC.

This chain uses TRBV18 with TRBJ2-7, with 8 bases matching TRBD1. CDR3 length: 14 amino acids. Germline CDR1 KGHSH, CDR2 LQKENI. J lost 4 bases, V lost 4 bases, and 6 bases had no gene match. Here the CDR3 reads CASSRGQGGYEQYV. CDR3 sequence (DNA): TGTGCCAGCTCACGAGGACAGGGTGGGTACGAGCAGTACGTC.

This clone occurred a few times. J is TRBJ2-6 and V is TRBV4-1; perhaps TRBD1 as D (6 bases). The CDR3 has 18 amino acids. Germline V CDR1 and CDR2: MGHRA, YSYEKL. Trimming took off 4 bases at V and 1 base at J, with 17 bases between the two ends. The CDR3 spells CASSPGQGKGSGANVLTF. DNA of the CDR3: TGCGCCAGCAGCCCGGGACAAGGGAAGGGGTCTGGGGCCAACGTCCTGACTTTC.

The chain uses TRBV18 and TRBJ2-7; D gene unclear. In germline, CDR1 is KGHSH, CDR2 LQKENI. Trimming took off 2 bases at V and 3 bases at J, with 8 bases between the two ends. The length of the CDR3 is 13 residues. CDR3 in amino acids: CASSPGPGYEQYV. CDR3 bases: TGTGCCAGCTCACCAGGTCCGGGCTACGAGCAGTACGTC.

The chain couples TRBV7-2 to TRBJ1-1; D gene uncertain. The germline V gene has CDR1 SGHTA and CDR2 FQGNSA. V shed 5 bases and J shed 11 bases, with 15 bases lying between them. The CDR3 consists of 12 residues. This CDR3 is CASSQSYGTAFF. CDR3 DNA sequence: TGTGCCAGCAGCCAATCCTATGGAACGGCTTTCTTT.

The chain uses TRBV20-1 and TRBJ2-5; TRBD2 agrees at 16 bases. CDR1 is DFQATT and CDR2 is SNEGSKA in the germline V gene (reference sequence). The CDR3 is 17 residues long. The V and J ends lost 3 bases and 6 bases, in that order; junction bases with no gene match: 10. The CDR3 protein is CSASLGLAGGQSKTQYF. Here the CDR3 DNA reads TGCAGTGCTAGTTTGGGACTAGCGGGGGGGCAGTCGAAGACCCAGTACTTC.

V usage is TRBV19 and J usage is TRBJ1-5; TRBD1 matches 12 bases. The junction had 6 bases not matched to a gene; V was cut back by 7 bases and J by 5 bases. Germline V gene sequence: CDR1 LNHDA, CDR2 SQIVND (reference sequence). The CDR3 is 15 residues long. CDR3 protein: CASIGGDRGHQPQHF. In DNA, the CDR3 is TGTGCCAGTATCGGGGGGGACAGGGGGCATCAGCCCCAGCATTTT.

In its sample, this clone was seen a few times. This chain uses TRBV10-3 with TRBJ2-1; 10 nucleotides align to TRBD2. V lost 3 bases and J lost 4; bases outside the gene matches: 3. Per germline, CDR1 ENHRY and CDR2 SYGVKD. The CDR3 runs to 15 residues. The CDR3 nucleotides are TGTGCCATCAGTGATCAGACTAGCGGGTACAATGAGCAGTTCTTC. Residues: CAISDQTSGYNEQFF.

V and J are TRBV6-2 or TRBV6-3 and TRBJ2-6, with D uncertain. CDR1 is MNHEY and CDR2 is SVGEGT in the germline V gene. The CDR3 totals 15 residues. The V gene lost 5 bases and the J gene lost 0 bases, with 8 bases spanning the gap. CDR3 sequence: CASSDIISGANVLTF. CDR3 in DNA: TGTGCCAGCAGTGACATCATCTCTGGGGCCAACGTCCTGACTTTC.

This chain connects TRBV7-9 to TRBJ2-5; D is unclear. Per germline, CDR1 SEHNR and CDR2 FQNEAQ (reference sequence). V was shortened by 5 bases and J by 2 bases, with 18 bases between the two germline ends. This CDR3 has 16 amino acids. The CDR3 DNA is TGTGCCAGCAGCCCTCTTCTGATAGCAGGTCAAGAGACCCAGTACTTC. Translating gives CASSPLLIAGQETQYF.

This sequence joins TRBV20-1 and TRBJ1-3, with no clear D. This CDR3 region has 15 residues. Germline CDR1 DFQATT, CDR2 SNEGSKA (reference sequence). V was clipped by 3 bases and J by 2 bases, with 14 bases between them. The CDR3 region is CSASTGPLAGNTIYF. CDR3 bases: TGCAGTGCTAGTACGGGCCCGCTGGCTGGAAACACCATATATTTT.

This chain connects TRBV19 to TRBJ1-4; 8 nucleotides agree with TRBD1. V gave up 5 bases and J gave up 6 bases; unmatched junction bases: 8. In germline, CDR1 is LNHDA, CDR2 SQIVND (reference sequence). CDR3 length: 15 residues. CDR3 protein: CASSPRDRPYEKLFF. Here the CDR3 DNA reads TGTGCCAGTAGTCCCCGGGACAGGCCTTATGAAAAACTGTTTTTT.

V is TRBV4-3 and J is TRBJ1-1; no clear D. Trimming pared 1 base from V and 5 bases from J, leaving 11 bases between. The CDR3 covers 14 residues. Germline lookup yields CDR1 LGHNA and CDR2 YSLEER. In nucleotides, the CDR3 is TGCGCCAGCAGCCAAGTCCCAAACCCGACTGAAGCTTTCTTT. As protein: CASSQVPNPTEAFF.

CDR3 protein: CASSHPRAGEAYGYTF. CDR3 bases: TGTGCCAGCAGCCATCCTCGCGCCGGGGAGGCCTATGGCTACACCTTC. The chain employs TRBV4-2 and TRBJ1-2; D gene uncertain. The CDR3 spans 16 residues. CDR1 and CDR2 (germline): LGHNA, YNFKEQ. Trimming shortened V by 3 bases and J by 4 bases, and 18 bases separated the two germline ends.